The clone carrying this T cell receptor beta chain was detected many times. Its target is not known. This entry comes from a study of CD8 T cells in ankylosing spondylitis. Study results and caveats: Clones tied to disease were said to be significantly enriched in matched ankylosing spondylitis synovial fluid.

TCRdb fed the 5' RACE reads into MiXCR, producing one record per CDR3 protein. The sample includes some 240,000 distinct CDR3 sequences, about 24% of them seen just once. Germline-derived CDR1 and CDR2 are SQVTM and ANQGSEA. The CDR3 length is 15 residues. V trimming: 7 bases; J trimming: 0 bases; junction bases outside the gene matches: 7. The sample taken for sequencing was blood, either unsorted or a sorted T cell fraction (not recorded which). The receptor was derived from a male donor with ankylosing spondylitis or in good health (not recorded which). V and J are TRBV29-1 and TRBJ1-2, with 11 bases that match TRBD1. The CDR3 bases are TGCAGCGCCGGGACAGGGGGAGCGGCTAACTATGGCTACACCTTC. Protein sequence: CSAGTGGAANYGYTF.